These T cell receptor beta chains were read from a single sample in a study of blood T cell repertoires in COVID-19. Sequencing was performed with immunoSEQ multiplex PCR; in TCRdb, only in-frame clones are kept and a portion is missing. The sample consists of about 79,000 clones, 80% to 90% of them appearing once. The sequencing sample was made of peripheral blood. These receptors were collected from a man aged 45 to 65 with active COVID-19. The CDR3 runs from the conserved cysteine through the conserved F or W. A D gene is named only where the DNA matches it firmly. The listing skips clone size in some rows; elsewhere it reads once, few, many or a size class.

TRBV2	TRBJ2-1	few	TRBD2	TGTGCCAGCAGGGGACTAGCGGGAGGCAATGAGCAGTTCTTC	CASRGLAGGNEQFF
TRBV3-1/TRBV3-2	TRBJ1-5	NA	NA	TGTGCCAGCAGCCACGGGACACGGCACAATCAGCCCCAGCATTTT	CASSHGTRHNQPQHF
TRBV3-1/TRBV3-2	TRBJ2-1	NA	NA	TGTGCCAGCAGCCAAGCTAGCTCCAAGCAGTTCTTC	CASSQASSKQFF
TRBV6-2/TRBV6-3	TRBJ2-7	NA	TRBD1	TGTGCCAGCAGCAGTGAGACAGGGGGTCCCTACGAGCAGTACTTC	CASSSETGGPYEQYF
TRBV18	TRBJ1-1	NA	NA	TGTGCCAGCTCCCGGGGGGCAACGAACACTGAAGCTTTCTTT	CASSRGATNTEAFF
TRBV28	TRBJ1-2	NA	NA	TGTGCCAGCAGTCCCCCCGGAGGCTATGGCTACACCTTC	CASSPPGGYGYTF
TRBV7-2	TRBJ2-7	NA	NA	TGTGCCAGCAGCTTAGGAGGGCTTTTGAGGGAGCAGTACTTC	CASSLGGLLREQYF
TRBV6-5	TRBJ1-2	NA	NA	TGTGCCAGCAGGCTTAAGACAGGTTCTAACTATGGCTACACCTTC	CASRLKTGSNYGYTF
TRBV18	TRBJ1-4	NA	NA	TGTGCCAGCTCACCACCGTCTAGAACTAATGAAAAACTGTTTTTT	CASSPPSRTNEKLFF
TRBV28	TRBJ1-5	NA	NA	TGTGCCAGCAGCCGGGGAGACTTGGGCAATCAGCCCCAGCATTTT	CASSRGDLGNQPQHF
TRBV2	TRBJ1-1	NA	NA	TGTGCCAGCAGGTCATCTGGGCCCTACACTGAAGCTTTCTTT	CASRSSGPYTEAFF
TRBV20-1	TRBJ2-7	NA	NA	TGTAATAACAGGTACGAGCAGTACTTC	CNNRYEQYF
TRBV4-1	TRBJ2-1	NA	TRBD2	TGCGCCAGCAGCCAAGAGCCTAGCGGATACAATGAGCAGTTCTTC	CASSQEPSGYNEQFF
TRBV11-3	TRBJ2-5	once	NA	TGTGCCAGCAGCTTCGGGGTAGAGATAGAGACCCAGTACTTC	CASSFGVEIETQYF
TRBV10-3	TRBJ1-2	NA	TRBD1	TGTGCCATCACGGGCCAGGGGGACTATGGCTACACCTTC	CAITGQGDYGYTF
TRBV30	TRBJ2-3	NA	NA	TGTGCCTGGAATCTACTAGGCACAGATACGCAGTATTTT	CAWNLLGTDTQYF
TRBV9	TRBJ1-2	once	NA	TGTGCCAGCAGCGGAGGCCGTATGGGACAATACTATGGCTACACCTTC	CASSGGRMGQYYGYTF
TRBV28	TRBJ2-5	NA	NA	TGTGCCAGCAGCCGCCAACGAAGAGGGTCGGTAGGAGAGACCCAGTACTTC	CASSRQRRGSVGETQYF
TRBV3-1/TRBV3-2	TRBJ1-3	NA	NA	TGTGCCAGCAGCCAAATTGGAGGCGTTGGAAACACCATATATTTT	CASSQIGGVGNTIYF
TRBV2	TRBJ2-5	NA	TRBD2	TGTGCCAGCAGCGTGGGACTAGCGGGAGGTTACCAAGAGACCCAGTACTTC	CASSVGLAGGYQETQYF
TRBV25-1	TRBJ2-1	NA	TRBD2	TGTGCCAGCAGTGAGGGGGGGAATGAGCAGTTCTTC	CASSEGGNEQFF
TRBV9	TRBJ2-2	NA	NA	TGTGCCAGCAGCGTGGAGGCCGGGGAGCTGTTTTTT	CASSVEAGELFF
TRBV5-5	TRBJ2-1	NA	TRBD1	TGTGCCAGCAGCCCCCGGGACAGGACCTACAATGAGCAGTTCTTC	CASSPRDRTYNEQFF
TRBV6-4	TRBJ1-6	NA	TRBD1	TGTGCCAGCAGGGCAGGGGGAGATAATTCACCCCTCCACTTT	CASRAGGDNSPLHF
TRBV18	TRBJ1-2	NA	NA	TGTGCCAGCTCACCACTACAGGCCTCGGATGGCTACACCTTC	CASSPLQASDGYTF
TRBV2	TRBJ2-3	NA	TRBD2	TGTGCCAGCAGTGAAGCAGGGTCGGGACTAGCGGGGAGCACAGATACGCAGTATTTT	CASSEAGSGLAGSTDTQYF
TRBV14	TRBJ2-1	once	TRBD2	TGTGCCAGCAGCCAAGTTAGCGGGTTTAATGAGCAGTTCTTC	CASSQVSGFNEQFF
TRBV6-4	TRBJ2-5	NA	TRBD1	TGTGCCAGCAGGCGTGGTGGGACAGTTCAAGAGACCCAGTACTTC	CASRRGGTVQETQYF
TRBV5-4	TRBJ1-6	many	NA	TGTGCCAGCAGCTCCCTTAATTCACCCCTCCACTTT	CASSSLNSPLHF
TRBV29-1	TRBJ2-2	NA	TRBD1	TGCAGCGTACCACAGGGGGCCACGAACACCGGGGAGCTGTTTTTT	CSVPQGATNTGELFF
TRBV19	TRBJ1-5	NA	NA	TGTGCCAGTAGTCTGGTGGCAGATCAGCCCCAGCATTTT	CASSLVADQPQHF
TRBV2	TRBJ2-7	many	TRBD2	TGTGCCAGCAGCGGTAGCGGGGGATACCCCTACGAGCAGTACTTC	CASSGSGGYPYEQYF
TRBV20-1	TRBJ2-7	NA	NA	TGCAGTGGTACTTTGGCGGGCGAGCAGTACTTC	CSGTLAGEQYF
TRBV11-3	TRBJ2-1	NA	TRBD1	TGTGCCAGCAGCTCCCCGGACAGGGGGCGAAGAAATGAGCAGTTCTTC	CASSSPDRGRRNEQFF
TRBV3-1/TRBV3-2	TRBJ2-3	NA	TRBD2	TGTGCCAGCAGCCGGCTCGGGGGGGCCGGGTTGGATACGCAGTATTTT	CASSRLGGAGLDTQYF
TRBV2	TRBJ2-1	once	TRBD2	TGTGCCAGCAGGGGGGGGACTAGCGGTTACAATGAGCAGTTCTTC	CASRGGTSGYNEQFF
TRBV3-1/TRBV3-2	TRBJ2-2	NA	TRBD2	TGTGCCAGCAGCCAAACTAGCGGGAGAAACACCGGGGAGCTGTTTTTT	CASSQTSGRNTGELFF
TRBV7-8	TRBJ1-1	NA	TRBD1	TGTGCCAGCAGCTTCCAGACAGGGGGTGGAACAACTGAAGCTTTCTTT	CASSFQTGGGTTEAFF
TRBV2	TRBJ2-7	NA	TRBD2	TGTGCCAGCAGTGACGGGGGGAGGGTCGACGAGCAGTACTTC	CASSDGGRVDEQYF
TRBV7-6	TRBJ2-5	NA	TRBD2	TGTGCCAGCAGCTTAGACAATAGACTAGCGGTCCAAGAGACCCAGTACTTC	CASSLDNRLAVQETQYF
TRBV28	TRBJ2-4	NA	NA	TGTGCCAGCAGTTTTTTTGCTTCGAGGCTAGCCAAAAACATTCAGTACTTC	CASSFFASRLAKNIQYF
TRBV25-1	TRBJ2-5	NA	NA	TGTGCCAGCAGTGGCACCCAGTACCAAGAGACCCAGTACTTC	CASSGTQYQETQYF
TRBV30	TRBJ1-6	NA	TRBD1	TGTGCCTGGAGTCTCGGACAGGGGGGATCACCCCTCCACTTT	CAWSLGQGGSPLHF
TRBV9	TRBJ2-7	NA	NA	TGTGCCAGCAGCCCCCGGTGGTGGTGCTACTTC	CASSPRWWCYF
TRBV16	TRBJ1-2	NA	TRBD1	TGTGCCAGCAGCCAATCGACAGGGAACTATGGCTACACCTTC	CASSQSTGNYGYTF
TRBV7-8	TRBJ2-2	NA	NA	TGTGCCAGCAGCTTTAGAACTTACGACACCGGGGAGCTGTTTTTT	CASSFRTYDTGELFF
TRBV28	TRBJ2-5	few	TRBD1	TGTGCCAGCAGCTGGGACAGGGGACAAGAGACCCAGTACTTC	CASSWDRGQETQYF
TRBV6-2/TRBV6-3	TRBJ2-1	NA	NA	TGTGCCAGCAGTTATACGACTCATTCTAGTGAGCAGTTCTTC	CASSYTTHSSEQFF
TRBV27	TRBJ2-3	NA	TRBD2	TGTGCCAGCAGACGGACTAGCGGGATTGTAGATACGCAGTATTTT	CASRRTSGIVDTQYF
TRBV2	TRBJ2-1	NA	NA	TGTGCCAGCTCGAAAGAGAGGTCCTACAATGAGCAGTTCTTC	CASSKERSYNEQFF